This TCR beta chain was observed in a study of cytomegalovirus exposure and HLA in healthy donors. Whole-study results and caveats: Some V segments, including TRBV6-2 and TRBV6-3, were excluded as indistinguishable.

On this clone itself: The antigen is not known.

There are 13 residues in the CDR3. Germline V gene lookup returns CDR1 SQVTM and CDR2 ANQGSEA. Trimming pared 1 base from V and 4 bases from J, leaving 10 bases between. The PCR used 60 Vbeta and 13 Jbeta primers. Data came from immunoSEQ multiplex PCR; TCRdb stores just in-frame clones and leaves some out. The sample comprises 100,000 to 150,000 clones, more than 60% of which are singletons, and approximately 1.8% rests with the top ten. Specimen: PBMCs. The chain has TRBV29-1 and TRBJ2-5; D is uncertain. This TCR was sampled from a middle-aged woman in good health and CMV-seronegative. CDR3 region: CSVEGHYGETQYF. In DNA, the CDR3 is TGCAGCGTTGAAGGGCACTACGGAGAGACCCAGTACTTC.